The sequence of this T cell receptor (beta chain) was determined in a study of blood T cell repertoires in COVID-19 (dated by TCRdb to the early 2020s). With regard to the full study: Collaborator samples came from the United States, Italy and Spain and covered acute and convalescent phases of COVID-19. The prospective study material was composed of cDNA or gDNA derived from T cells, B-cell-depleted T cells, or PBMCs. The dataset comprised deeply sampled blood TCRbeta repertoires from subjects exposed to, actively infected with, or recovered from COVID-19. The repertoires were released in a freely available public database intended as a resource for research on the immune response to SARS-CoV-2. The samples were drawn from the first 160 participants of the ongoing ImmuneRACE study and from over a thousand subjects provided by 6 global collaborators. Sample metadata almost always included a de-identified subject ID, COVID-19 status, age in years and sex. Where available, HLA class I and class II types were taken from metadata supplied by the sample provider and were not determined by assay-based typing. Results the study describes overall, beyond this receptor: How much clinical and demographic metadata was included differed by source and by participant, and the metadata was provided uncurated.

Whole blood was collected in K2EDTA tubes by collaborating institutions according to the institutions' own protocols. For TCRbeta analysis, collaborators shipped samples as frozen whole blood, isolated PBMCs, or DNA extracted from either of those sample types. TCRbeta CDR3 regions were amplified from genomic DNA by means of the immunoSEQ Assay, a bias-controlled multiplex PCR. The paper's processing steps were these. Within the assay, amplification of reference gene primers was used to estimate how many nucleated cells each sample contained. Sequence reads were collapsed and filtered to measure the absolute abundance of every unique TCRbeta CDR3 rearrangement. For each sample, productive Simpson clonality was calculated by taking the square root of Simpson's diversity index across productive rearrangements. TCRdb's version of the immuneACCESS table is confined to in-frame rearrangements and falls short of the full clone set. An unresolved V gene accounts for under half of the shortfall where checked; the remainder is of unknown origin. The V and J calls and clone size were taken over from that table, and D and trimming were inferred from the DNA. This sample lists around 120,000 clones; 85% to 90% were detected once. Together, the top ten hold almost 30% of the sample.

Turning to this clone: Its antigen remains undetermined. No base qualities exist here, and no much larger clone lies one base off it.

Based on the germline V gene, the CDR1 and CDR2 sequences are SGHDT and YYEEEE. V ends up 0 bases short and J 4 bases short, with an unmatched junction base count of 5. CDR3 length: 16 amino acids, cysteine to phenylalanine. Only CDR3 DNA remains: 48 bases, in frame from the first base. The V and J genes are TRBV5-6 and TRBJ2-1; 9 bases in the junction line up with TRBD1. The source of this sequence is a woman in her 70s with acute or convalescent COVID-19. Sequenced sample: peripheral blood. The sequenced DNA is TGTGCCAGCAGCTTGGCCTGGACAGGGGCTTACAATGAGCAGTTCTTC. Translation gives CASSLAWTGAYNEQFF. Here the CDR3 is joined to the reference TRBV5-6 and TRBJ2-1 genes, and the full variable domain is: DAGVTQSPTHLIKTRGQQVTLRCSPKSGHDTVSWYQQALGQGPQFIFQYYEEEERQRGNFPDRFSGHQFPNYSSELNVNALLLGDSALYLCASSLAWTGAYNEQFFGPGTRLTVL.